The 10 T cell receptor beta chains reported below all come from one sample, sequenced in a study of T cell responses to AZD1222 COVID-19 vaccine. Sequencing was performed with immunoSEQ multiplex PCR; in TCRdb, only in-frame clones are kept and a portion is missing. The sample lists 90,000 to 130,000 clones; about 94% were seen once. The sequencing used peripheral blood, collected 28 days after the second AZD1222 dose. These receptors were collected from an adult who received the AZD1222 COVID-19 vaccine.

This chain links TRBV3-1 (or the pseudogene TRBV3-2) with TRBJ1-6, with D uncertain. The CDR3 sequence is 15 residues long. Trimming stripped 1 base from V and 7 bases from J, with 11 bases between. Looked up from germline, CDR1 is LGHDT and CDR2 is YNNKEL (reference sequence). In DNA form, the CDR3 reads TGTGCCAGCAGCCAAGTAGGGTTTTTAAATTCACCCCTCCACTTT. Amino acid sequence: CASSQVGFLNSPLHF.

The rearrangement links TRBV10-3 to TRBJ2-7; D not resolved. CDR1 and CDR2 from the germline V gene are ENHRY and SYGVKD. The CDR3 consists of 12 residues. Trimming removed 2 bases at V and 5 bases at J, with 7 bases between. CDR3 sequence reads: CAISEPLNEQYF. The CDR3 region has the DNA TGTGCCATCAGTGAGCCCCTGAACGAGCAGTACTTC.

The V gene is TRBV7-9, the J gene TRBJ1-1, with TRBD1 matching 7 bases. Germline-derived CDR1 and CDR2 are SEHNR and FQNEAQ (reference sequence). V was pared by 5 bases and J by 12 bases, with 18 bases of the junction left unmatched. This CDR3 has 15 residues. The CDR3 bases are TGTGCCAGCAGCGGGGACAGACCCTCGGTCGGGGAATCTTTCTTT. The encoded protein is CASSGDRPSVGESFF.

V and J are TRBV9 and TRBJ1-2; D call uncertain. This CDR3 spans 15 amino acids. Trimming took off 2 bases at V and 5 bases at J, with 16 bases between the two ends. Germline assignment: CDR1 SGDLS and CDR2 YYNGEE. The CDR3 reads CASSVFATERYGYTF. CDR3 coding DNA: TGTGCCAGCAGCGTGTTCGCAACAGAAAGATATGGCTACACCTTC.

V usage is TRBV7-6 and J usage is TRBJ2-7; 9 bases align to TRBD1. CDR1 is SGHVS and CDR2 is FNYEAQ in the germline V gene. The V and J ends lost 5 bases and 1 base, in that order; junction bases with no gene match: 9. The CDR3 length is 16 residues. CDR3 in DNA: TGTGCCAGCAGCCCCCGGACAGGGGCGACATCCTACGAGCAGTACTTC. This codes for CASSPRTGATSYEQYF.

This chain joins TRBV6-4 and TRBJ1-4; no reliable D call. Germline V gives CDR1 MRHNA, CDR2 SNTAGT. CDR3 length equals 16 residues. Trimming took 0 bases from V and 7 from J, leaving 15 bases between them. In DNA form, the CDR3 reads TGTGCCAGCAGTGACTCGAGTCCCGACGGTATTGAAAAACTGTTTTTT. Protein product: CASSDSSPDGIEKLFF.

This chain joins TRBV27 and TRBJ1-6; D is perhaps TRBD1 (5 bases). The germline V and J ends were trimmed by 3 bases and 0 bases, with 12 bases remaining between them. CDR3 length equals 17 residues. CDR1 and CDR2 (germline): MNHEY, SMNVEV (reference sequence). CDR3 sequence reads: CASSLMGVSSYNSPLHF. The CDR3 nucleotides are TGTGCCAGCAGTTTGATGGGGGTAAGCTCCTATAATTCACCCCTCCACTTT.

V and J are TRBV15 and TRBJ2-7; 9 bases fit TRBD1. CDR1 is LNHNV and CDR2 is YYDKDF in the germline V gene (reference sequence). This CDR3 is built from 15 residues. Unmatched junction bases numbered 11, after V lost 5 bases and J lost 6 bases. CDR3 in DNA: TGTGCCACCAGCGGGGCACCACAGGGGGCCGGCGAGCAGTACTTC. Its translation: CATSGAPQGAGEQYF.

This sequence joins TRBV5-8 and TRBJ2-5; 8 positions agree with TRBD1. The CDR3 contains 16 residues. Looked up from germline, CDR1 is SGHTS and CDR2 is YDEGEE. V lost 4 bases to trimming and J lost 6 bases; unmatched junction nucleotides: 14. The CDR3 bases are TGTGCCAGCAGCGGCGGGACAGGCAGTGAGACCCAGACCCAGTACTTC. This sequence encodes CASSGGTGSETQTQYF. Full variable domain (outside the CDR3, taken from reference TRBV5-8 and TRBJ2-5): EAGVTQSPTHLIKTRGQQATLRCSPISGHTSVYWYQQALGLGLQFLLWYDEGEERNRGNFPPRFSGRQFPNYSSELNVNALELEDSALYLCASSGGTGSETQTQYFGPGTRLLVL.

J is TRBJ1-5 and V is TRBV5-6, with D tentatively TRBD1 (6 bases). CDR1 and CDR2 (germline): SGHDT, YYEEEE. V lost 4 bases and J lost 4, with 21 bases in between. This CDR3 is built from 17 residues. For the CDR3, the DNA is TGTGCCAGCAGCGTCGGCCTCGGGGACACGCAAAATCAGCCCCAGCATTTT. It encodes CASSVGLGDTQNQPQHF.